This T cell receptor (beta chain) emerged from a study of cytomegalovirus exposure and HLA in healthy donors. As to this clone: The antigen is not known.

Broader study findings: Associated with cytomegalovirus, according to the listing, were around 160 TCR beta chains. For most TCR beta V segments, an earlier analysis put the productive rate at about 87% or about 30% of the time. A missense variant in DCLRE1C was later tied to TCR beta V- and J-gene trimming. Reportedly, TCR beta sequences accurately predicted HLA-A and HLA-B alleles in most subjects.

The PCR made use of 60 Vbeta and 13 Jbeta primers. Using immunoSEQ multiplex PCR, the repertoire was profiled, and TCRdb retains in-frame clones only, with some absent. The sample contains about 89,000 clones, around 76% of which appear only once. Trimming removed 1 base from V and 7 bases from J; junction bases left unmatched: 10. The CDR3 has 15 amino acids. Sequencing was performed on PBMCs. The receptor's source is a man aged 25-45 years in good health and CMV-seropositive. The J gene is TRBJ2-7, the V gene TRBV5-3, with TRBD1 matching 8 bases. TRBV5-3 is labeled an ORF, and its function is uncertain. CDR3: CARSLHRQGAWEQYF. The CDR3 DNA reads as TGTGCCAGAAGCTTGCATCGGCAGGGGGCTTGGGAGCAGTACTTC.